This record concerns one T cell receptor (beta chain) sequence. Its target is unknown. Those who donated were healthy bone marrow donors. This sample was included in a study of cytomegalovirus exposure and HLA in healthy donors. Study-level points and caveats: Reportedly, a later analysis found an Asian-associated ancestry cluster had fewer N-insertions than the roughly 630-donor mean.

PCR primers comprised 60 Vbeta and 13 Jbeta primers. Some clones are missing from TCRdb's copy, which holds only in-frame ones; the method was immunoSEQ multiplex PCR. The sample has around 150,000 clones, approximately 81% seen once; the top ten hold roughly 4%. Germline V CDR1 and CDR2: MDHEN, SYDVKM. The CDR3 extends over 17 amino acids. Trimming removed 5 bases from V and 1 base from J; junction bases left unmatched: 9. The sample comprised PBMCs. The chain carries TRBV28 and TRBJ2-7; TRBD2 matches 12 bases. The receptor comes from a woman between 40 and 55 years old in good health and CMV-seropositive. This chain's CDR3 is CASSPVPTSGRSYEQYF. The CDR3 DNA reads TGTGCCAGCAGTCCCGTCCCTACTAGCGGGAGGTCCTACGAGCAGTACTTC.